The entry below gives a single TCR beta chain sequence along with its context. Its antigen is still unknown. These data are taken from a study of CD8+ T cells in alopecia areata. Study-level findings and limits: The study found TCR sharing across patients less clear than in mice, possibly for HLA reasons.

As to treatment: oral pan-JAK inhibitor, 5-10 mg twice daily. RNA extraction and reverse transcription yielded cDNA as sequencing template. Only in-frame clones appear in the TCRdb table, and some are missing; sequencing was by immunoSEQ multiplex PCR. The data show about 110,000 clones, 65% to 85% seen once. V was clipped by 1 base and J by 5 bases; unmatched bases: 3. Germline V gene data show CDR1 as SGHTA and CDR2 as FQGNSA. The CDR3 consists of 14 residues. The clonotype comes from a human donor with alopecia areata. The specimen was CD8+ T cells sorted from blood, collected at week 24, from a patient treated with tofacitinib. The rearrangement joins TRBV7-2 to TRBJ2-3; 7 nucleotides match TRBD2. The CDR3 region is CASSLELAEDTQYF. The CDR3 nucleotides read TGTGCCAGCAGCTTAGAGCTAGCGGAAGATACGCAGTATTTT.